This T cell receptor (beta chain) was retrieved from a study of vaccination effects on CD4 cells after COVID-19. Background on the study: About 2.2 million PBMC per well received approximately 9.4 IU/ml IL-2 and roughly 9.2 ug/ml peptides in culture.

Measured with immunoSEQ multiplex PCR; TCRdb has only the in-frame clones, and not every one. The top ten clones hold 8% to 10% of a sample with under 30,000 clones, about 62% of them seen once. This clone has a single count. What it binds is not known. Once cultured for 10 to 11 days, the cells underwent separation to obtain CD4+ T cells. The authors replaced half the medium with IL-2 medium on days 3 and 7. Germline V lookup: CDR1 PRHDT, CDR2 FYEKMQ (reference sequence). V shed 4 bases and J 3 bases; nucleotides not matched to a gene: 19. CDR3 size: 19 residues. Points from the study as a whole: Small numbers of convalescent patients limited the study. It also lacked early post-infection timepoints.

The TCR comes from a human donor who received a COVID-19 vaccine. Here the sequenced sample was CD4+ T cells from PBMCs cultured without peptide, taken before COVID-19 vaccination. The chain couples TRBV13 to TRBJ2-5; 8 nucleotides align to TRBD2. The CDR3 sequence: CASSYRQWPHRAGEETQYF. The CDR3 DNA reads TGTGCCAGCAGCTATCGACAATGGCCCCACCGAGCGGGGGAAGAGACCCAGTACTTC.